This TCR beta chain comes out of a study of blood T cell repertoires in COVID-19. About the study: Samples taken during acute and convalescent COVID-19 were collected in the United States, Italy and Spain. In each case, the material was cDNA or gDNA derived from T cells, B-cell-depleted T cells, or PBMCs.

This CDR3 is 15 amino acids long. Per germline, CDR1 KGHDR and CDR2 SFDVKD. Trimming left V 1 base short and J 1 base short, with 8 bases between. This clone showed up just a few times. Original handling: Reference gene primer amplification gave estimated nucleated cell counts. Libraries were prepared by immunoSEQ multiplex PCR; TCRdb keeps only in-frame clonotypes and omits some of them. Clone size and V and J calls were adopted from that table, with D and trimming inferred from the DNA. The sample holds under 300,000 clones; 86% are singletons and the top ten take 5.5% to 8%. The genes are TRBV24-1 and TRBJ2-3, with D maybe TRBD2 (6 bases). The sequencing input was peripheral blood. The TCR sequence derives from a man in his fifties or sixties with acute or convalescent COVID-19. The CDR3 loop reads CATSDFRGGTDTQYF. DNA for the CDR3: TGTGCCACCAGTGATTTCCGCGGGGGCACAGATACGCAGTATTTT.